This T cell receptor (beta chain) was profiled in a study of OX40 agonist ivuxolimab in advanced cancers. Study-level information: Mean age approximately 66 years, range about 23 to 80; nearly 85% male.

V gave up 1 base and J gave up 0 bases, with 3 bases separating them. There are 14 residues in the CDR3. CDR1 MNHEY and CDR2 SVGAGI come from the germline V gene. Data came from immunoSEQ multiplex PCR; TCRdb stores just in-frame clones and leaves some out. The table has roughly 60,000 clones, over 80% seen once. This receptor was obtained from an adult with an advanced solid tumor such as melanoma, head and neck, liver or kidney cancer. This material consisted of CD4+ or CD8+ T cells sorted from blood, taken in a trial of the OX40 agonist ivuxolimab. The chain recombines TRBV6-5 with TRBJ1-4, with D unclear. CDR3 in amino acids: CASSYFATNEKLFF. The CDR3, as DNA: TGTGCCAGCAGTTACTTTGCAACTAATGAAAAACTGTTTTTT.